This paragraph reports one TCR beta chain. The record originates from a study of blood T cell repertoires in COVID-19. Only in-frame clones appear in the TCRdb table, and some are missing; sequencing was by immunoSEQ multiplex PCR. The repertoire consists of roughly 150,000 clones, with more than 65% occurring once and the leading ten covering about 15%. This CDR3 has 14 amino acids. The J segment lost 0 bases and the V segment lost 10 bases, leaving 6 bases of the junction unmatched. In germline, CDR1 is MNHEY, CDR2 SVGAGI. The TCR was taken from a woman aged 80 or over with acute or convalescent COVID-19. The rearrangement uses TRBV6-5 and TRBJ1-5, with 7 bases matching TRBD1. The sequencing input was peripheral blood. CDR3 nucleotide sequence: TGTGCCACCCGGGACAGCCATAGCAATCAGCCCCAGCATTTT. Protein: CATRDSHSNQPQHF.